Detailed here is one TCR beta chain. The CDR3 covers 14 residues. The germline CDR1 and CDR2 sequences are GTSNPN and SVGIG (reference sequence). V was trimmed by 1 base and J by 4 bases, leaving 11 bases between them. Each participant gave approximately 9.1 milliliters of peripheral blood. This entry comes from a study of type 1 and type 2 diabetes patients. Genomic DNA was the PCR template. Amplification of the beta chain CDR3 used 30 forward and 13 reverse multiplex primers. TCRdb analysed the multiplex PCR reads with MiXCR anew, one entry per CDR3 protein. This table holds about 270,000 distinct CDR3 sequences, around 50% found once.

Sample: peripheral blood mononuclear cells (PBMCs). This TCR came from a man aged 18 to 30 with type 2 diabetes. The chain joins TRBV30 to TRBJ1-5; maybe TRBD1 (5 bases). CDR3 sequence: CAWSGGVRNQPQHF. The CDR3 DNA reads TGTGCCTGGAGTGGGGGGGTGAGAAATCAGCCCCAGCATTTT.